This T cell receptor beta chain was sequenced in a study of T cells in Graves' hyperthyroidism and ophthalmopathy. Per the germline V gene, CDR1 is SGHAT and CDR2 is FQNNGV. The CDR3 runs 13 residues. V lost 5 bases to trimming and J lost 2 bases, with 10 bases between them. Amplified regions were TCR beta CDR3 sequences from RNA transcripts. An initial round of RT-PCR targeting the TCR CDR3 relied on the HTBI primer set. TCRdb re-called the multiplex PCR reads through MiXCR, storing one row per CDR3 protein. The data show about 290,000 distinct CDR3 sequences, roughly 19% seen once. The sample holds many counts of this clonotype.

The gene calls are TRBV11-2 and TRBJ2-7; no clear D. The clonotype was recovered from a man in his fifties with Graves' ophthalmopathy. Sequenced material: blood. The CDR3 DNA reads as TGTGCCAGCAGCCTAAAGGCGACCTACGAGCAGTACTTC. The encoded protein is CASSLKATYEQYF.